This TCR beta chain appears in the sequencing data of a study of spatial heterogeneity in lung cancer. About the study: Around two years after resection was the median timing of the follow-up PBMC samples, which were sequenced when available. Consistent detection of more beta-chain than alpha-chain sequences was observed.

Time point defined: blood at routine non-recurrence follow-up after resection. From tumor, nontumor lung or frozen PBMC, whole RNA was taken unsorted for sequencing. TCRdb used MiXCR to reprocess the 5' RACE reads, holding one entry per CDR3 protein. Of some 120,000 distinct CDR3 sequences in the sample, 9% to 15% were seen once. This clonotype counts as medium-sized. The CDR3 is made up of 14 amino acids. The V and J ends lost 5 bases and 8 bases, in that order; junction bases with no gene match: 7. Germline CDR1 SEHNR, CDR2 FQNEAQ (reference sequence). This clonotype was sampled from a male donor with early-stage non-small cell lung cancer. The sample here was PBMCs, taken at follow-up. The chain employs TRBV7-9 and TRBJ1-1, with 11 bases lining up with TRBD1. In DNA form, the CDR3 reads TGTGCCAGCAGCCTCCGGGACAGGGGGACCGAAGCTTTCTTT. It translates to CASSLRDRGTEAFF.